The 12 T cell receptor beta chains below were found in one sample sequenced in a study of Ad26.COV2.S vaccination and SARS-CoV-2 variants. Treatment given: some 19 received Ad26.COV2.S at low or high dose, single or two shots; a few received placebo; per-sample allocation not given. At day 63 after the first vaccine or placebo injection, samples were drawn. Sequenced by immunoSEQ multiplex PCR; TCRdb stores in-frame clones only, minus some. This table has a few hundred thousand clones, 90% appearing once. Sample: peripheral blood, taken in a trial of Ad26.COV2.S vaccine versus placebo. The receptors stem from a person between 18 and 65 years old who received the Ad26.COV2.S COVID-19 vaccine or a placebo.

The chain is built from TRBV9 and TRBJ2-1; D is possibly TRBD2 (6 bases). Germline loops: CDR1 SGDLS, CDR2 YYNGEE. The CDR3 runs to 15 residues. Trimming pared 2 bases from V and 1 base from J, leaving 10 bases between. Here the CDR3 DNA reads TGTGCCAGCAGCGTCTCGGGGGATTCCTACAATGAGCAGTTCTTC. Residues: CASSVSGDSYNEQFF.

CDR3 residues: CASSLGGLTEAFF. The DNA of the CDR3 is TGTGCCAGCAGCTTGGGGGGGCTGACTGAAGCTTTCTTT. V gene TRBV5-4 combines with J gene TRBJ1-1; TRBD1 is a possible D gene (6 bases). Germline values: CDR1 SGHNT, CDR2 YYREEE (reference sequence). V lost 0 bases and J 5 bases, leaving 8 bases between the germline ends. The CDR3 has 13 residues. The variable domain in full, with the rest retrieved from reference TRBV5-4 and TRBJ1-1, is ETGVTQSPTHLIKTRGQQVTLRCSSQSGHNTVSWYQQALGQGPQFIFQYYREEENGRGNFPPRFSGLQFPNYSSELNVNALELDDSALYLCASSLGGLTEAFFGQGTRLTVV.

The chain joins TRBV5-1 to TRBJ2-5; a weak D match, TRBD2 (6 bases). V shed 4 bases and J shed 5 bases, with 15 bases lying between them. There are 14 residues in the CDR3. Germline values: CDR1 SGHRS, CDR2 YFSETQ. The DNA for the CDR3 is TGCGCCAGCAGCAGTTCTAGCGCCACGGAGACCCAGTACTTC. This codes for CASSSSSATETQYF. The full variable domain, in which reference TRBV5-1 and TRBJ2-5 provide the parts outside the CDR3, is KAGVTQTPRYLIKTRGQQVTLSCSPISGHRSVSWYQQTPGQGLQFLFEYFSETQRNKGNFPGRFSGRQFSNSRSEMNVSTLELGDSALYLCASSSSSATETQYFGPGTRLLVL.

This clone appeared a single time. The chain combines TRBV29-1 with TRBJ2-1; 8 bases line up with TRBD2. The length of the CDR3 is 14 residues. The ends lost 8 bases at V and 4 bases at J; junction bases unmatched: 10. Germline values: CDR1 SQVTM, CDR2 ANQGSEA. CDR3 sequence reads: CSITRPSGYNEQFF. The CDR3 region has the DNA TGCAGCATCACCCGTCCTAGCGGGTACAATGAGCAGTTCTTC.

This chain connects TRBV5-8 to TRBJ2-7; 7 nucleotides match TRBD2. Germline loops: CDR1 SGHTS, CDR2 YDEGEE. CDR3 length: 16 amino acids. V shed 4 bases and J 3 bases; nucleotides not matched to a gene: 13. Here the CDR3 reads CASSGYSRGSFYEQYF. CDR3 DNA sequence: TGTGCCAGCAGCGGATACAGTCGCGGGAGTTTCTACGAGCAGTACTTC.

The chain has TRBV28 and TRBJ1-4; 12 bases align to TRBD1. V lost 4 bases, J lost 8 bases, and 11 bases stayed unmatched. Germline V gene sequence: CDR1 MDHEN, CDR2 SYDVKM. This CDR3 is built from 17 residues. CDR3 region: CASSSGQGAQLGEKLFF. The CDR3 DNA is TGTGCCAGCAGTTCGGGACAGGGGGCCCAACTAGGGGAAAAACTGTTTTTT.

The gene calls are TRBV5-5 and TRBJ2-7, with 11 bases matching TRBD2. The V and J ends lost 4 bases and 4 bases, in that order; junction bases with no gene match: 4. The CDR3 covers 14 residues. Germline assignment: CDR1 SGHKS and CDR2 YYEKEE (reference sequence). CDR3 region: CASSTGLADYEQYF. The CDR3 DNA reads as TGTGCCAGCAGCACGGGACTAGCGGATTACGAGCAGTACTTC. The variable domain in full, with the rest retrieved from reference TRBV5-5 and TRBJ2-7, is DAGVTQSPTHLIKTRGQQVTLRCSPISGHKSVSWYQQVLGQGPQFIFQYYEKEERGRGNFPDRFSARQFPNYSSELNVNALLLGDSALYLCASSTGLADYEQYFGPGTRLTVT.

J is TRBJ2-1 and V is TRBV15; D may be TRBD2 (5 bases). Germline V CDR1 and CDR2: LNHNV, YYDKDF (reference sequence). This CDR3 has 15 residues. Between the trimmed V and J ends, which lost 1 base and 1 base, there was a span of 8 bases. The CDR3 DNA reads as TGTGCCACCAGCAGAGGGCGGGTATCCTACAATGAGCAGTTCTTC. Translation gives CATSRGRVSYNEQFF.

Only one count was recorded for this clone. This chain links TRBV12-3 or TRBV12-4 with TRBJ2-3; 8 bases fit TRBD2. Trimming removed 8 bases from V and 4 bases from J; junction bases left unmatched: 5. The CDR3 covers 13 residues. Written as DNA, the CDR3 is TGTGCCAGCCGGGGGGGGAATCCAGATACGCAGTATTTT. It is translated as CASRGGNPDTQYF.

The chain has TRBV10-3 and TRBJ1-2, with D perhaps matching TRBD1 (5 bases). Germline lookup yields CDR1 ENHRY and CDR2 SYGVKD. The V gene lost 8 bases and the J gene lost 3 bases, with 16 bases spanning the gap. The length of the CDR3 is 14 residues. The CDR3 sequence is CAIHQGSSDYGYTF. DNA of the CDR3: TGTGCCATCCATCAGGGTAGCTCTGACTATGGCTACACCTTC.

The genes are TRBV19 and TRBJ2-1; 7 bases are a match to TRBD1. The ends lost 3 bases at V and 5 bases at J; junction bases unmatched: 7. This CDR3 spans 15 amino acids. CDR1 LNHDA and CDR2 SQIVND come from the germline V gene (reference sequence). CDR3 sequence (DNA): TGTGCCAGTAGTATGAGACAGGGTACGGACAATGAGCAGTTCTTC. Translating it yields CASSMRQGTDNEQFF.

The V call is TRBV6-1, the J call TRBJ1-5, with 9 nucleotides matching TRBD1. This CDR3 spans 16 amino acids. Germline CDR1 reads MNHNS; CDR2 reads SASEGT. With V trimmed by 4 bases and J by 6 bases, 10 bases remained unmatched. The CDR3 DNA reads as TGTGCCAGCAGTGTATCACAGGGGGCGCAGAGTCAGCCCCAGCATTTT. Translated, it gives CASSVSQGAQSQPQHF.